The entry below describes one TCR beta chain. Germline-derived CDR1 and CDR2 are MNHEY and SVGAGI. V shed 11 bases, J shed 4 bases, and the junction held 10 bases outside the gene matches. The CDR3 is made up of 13 amino acids. This sample stems from a study of blood T cell repertoires in COVID-19. Study as a whole: The samples span acute and convalescent COVID-19 from the United States, Italy and Spain. The cDNA or gDNA used as material had been derived from T cells, B-cell-depleted T cells, or PBMCs.

Methods used by the authors: Reference gene primer amplification yielded estimated nucleated cell counts. The table came from immunoSEQ multiplex PCR; TCRdb's copy has only in-frame clones and leaves some out. That table is the source of V, J and clone size, and D and trimming were worked out from the DNA. The sample shows 120,000 to 150,000 clones, 60% to 85% of them seen only once. The chain combines TRBV6-5 with TRBJ1-1; 7 bases agree with TRBD1. The sequencing input was peripheral blood. The receptor comes from a man in his forties or fifties with acute or convalescent COVID-19. The CDR3 loop reads CAARQGRVTEAFF. Here the CDR3 DNA reads TGTGCCGCGCGACAGGGTAGGGTCACTGAAGCTTTCTTT.